This TCR beta chain was captured in a study of shared clonotypes between healthy human individuals (TCRdb year 2020). For context, the study as a whole: The cohort comprised a couple of women and a few men aged 18 to 49 years. For each donor, three plates each were used for CD4 naive and CD4 memory, two plates were used for CD8 naive, and one plate was used for CD8 memory. The study deeply sequenced blood TCR repertoires of about 5 healthy adults to estimate repertoire size and the extent of clonotype sharing between individuals. Between about 0.8 and 8.9 billion PBMCs per donor were obtained by leukapheresis. Different laboratories and diverse techniques were used to prepare libraries and sequence TCR repertoires, to increase sequencing depth and limit assay-specific biases. The full study reports these points: Even with the large sequencing depth, rarefaction of the sorted-subset datasets indicated that sequencing was incomplete. Pairwise subsampling indicated that sequencing depth was expected to affect the degree of clonotype sharing among donors. Sampling was restricted to blood, and TCR repertoires in tissue are likely to differ from TCR repertoires in blood. Compared with non-shared clonotypes, the clonotypes found in all four sorted-subset donors had higher generation probabilities. The small number of donors limited the genetic and exposure-history diversity represented. Naive subsets generally had larger estimated clonotype richness than memory subsets. When several donors were compared, the shared fraction of clonotypes was about 5% for naive CD4, over 3% for naive CD8, 2.3% for memory CD4, and about 0.36% for memory CD8.

Healthy HIV-negative adults with no recently reported acute infections or vaccinations were included as donors. All donors were Caucasian adults living in Nashville, Tennessee, USA. CD4+ T cells were enriched by magnetic negative selection; naive cells were then positively selected on CD45RA, and the negative fraction formed the memory subset. Blood was obtained by leukapheresis, after which PBMCs were separated by Ficoll-Histopaque density gradient centrifugation and cryopreserved in liquid nitrogen vapor phase. Purity and quantity of every magnetically sorted T cell population were checked by analytical flow cytometry. Genomic DNA was isolated from each sorted fraction and quantified by UV absorbance on a Nanodrop 2000c. The germline ends are 10 bases apart after V is trimmed by 3 bases and J by 1 base. Looking up the germline V gene yields CDR1 SNHLY and CDR2 FYNNEI. Measured from the cysteine to the phenylalanine, the CDR3 is 14 residues long. Only the CDR3 portion is preserved as DNA: 42 bases, with reading frame beginning at the first base.

Of note for this clone: The antigen it recognizes is unknown. Base quality data are lacking; no much larger clone is found one base away.

Using the deep immunoSEQ assay, TCR CDR3 regions were amplified from genomic DNA by multiplex PCR. For each cell subset, the extracted genomic DNA was distributed evenly across all wells of several immunoSEQ 96-well plates, and each plate served as one replicate. For sorted subsets, about 200 ng genomic DNA, equal to tens of thousands of T cell genomes, was loaded into each replicate PCR. Purified libraries were measured with a Qubit 3.0 fluorometer, size-checked on a Bioanalyzer 2100, and measured again with the KAPA Library Quantification kit. Each immunoSEQ 96-well plate was sequenced on its own single-read 150-cycle Illumina NextSeq 550 flow cell. The original pipeline was this. Because only junctional sequences without quality scores were contained in the immunoSEQ output, filtering matching that applied to full-length reads could not be performed. Sequences were annotated with PyIR, a Python wrapper for IgBLAST v1.9, and V/J genes and CDR3 were assigned using IMGT germline references. Reads were filtered out if the reads had weak V/J assignments (E-value above 1e-6), no CDR3, stop codons, out-of-frame junctions, or ambiguous translated residues. A V3J clonotype was defined by an identical inferred V gene, J gene, and CDR3 amino acid sequence. Percentage overlap between repertoires was calculated by dividing the number of shared unique clonotypes by the size of the smaller repertoire. Richness of each repertoire was evaluated using RTK rarefaction, the Chao1 estimator, and Recon v2.1 estimates of unobserved clonotypes. OLGA was used to compute generation probabilities for all TCRbeta clonotypes that the gDNA method yielded from a handful of donors. TCRdb obtained this table from immuneACCESS and retained in-frame rearrangements with V and J assigned. These tables miss some clones; where compared with another copy, unresolved V genes account for less than half of the shortfall, and the remainder is unexplained. D and trimming were read from the DNA, whereas the V and J calls and clone size are those reported in that table. This sample has 850,000 to 1,100,000 clones in its table, and roughly 80% of those were observed once. In total, the top ten clones hold 0.85% to 1% of the sample.

This chain is built from TRBV2 and TRBJ2-7; the D segment cannot be called with confidence. The specimen sequenced was memory CD4+ T cells from PBMCs. The sample's cell subset or site label is to be understood as: CD45RA-negative fraction. This TCR came from a young man in good health. Some clones in this sample may be carry-over from other donors' samples. The CDR3 reads as follows: CASSEMGSSYEQYF. The nucleotide sequence reads TGTGCCAGCAGTGAGATGGGCAGTTCCTACGAGCAGTACTTC.